This T cell receptor beta chain appears in the sequencing data of a study of CD8+CD57+ T cells in acquired aplastic anemia. Looking at the study overall: Healthy donors gave around 9.9 million reads on average for CD4+ cells. General study points: Overlapping CD8+ CDR3 repertoires of patients and controls contained around 31 shared sequences.

This clonotype appeared a few times. The antigen remains undetermined. The CDR3 loop spans 14 amino acids. In germline, CDR1 is LNHNV, CDR2 YYDKDF (reference sequence). V was cut by 7 bases and J by 9 bases, with 16 bases left in between. Genomic DNA templated the TCR beta VDJ and CDR3 profiling. TCRdb re-derived calls from the reads in MiXCR, one entry per CDR3 protein. The sample has 35,000 to 50,000 distinct CDR3 sequences; 55% to 80% are singletons. The sample was sorted CD4+, CD8+, or CD8+CD57+ T cells (not recorded which) from PBMCs. This clonotype was obtained from a human donor in good health, serving as a control. The V call is TRBV15, the J call TRBJ1-6; maybe TRBD1 (5 bases). The CDR3 DNA reads as TGTGCCACCACGCCTCCGGGACCTCTTTCACCCCTCCACTTT. This codes for CATTPPGPLSPLHF.